The clone carrying this T cell receptor (beta chain) was recorded many times. CDR1 ENHRY and CDR2 SYGVKD come from the germline V gene. V shed 10 bases and J shed 6 bases, with 15 bases lying between them. The CDR3 runs 13 residues. One entry per CDR3 protein, called by TCRdb with MiXCR from the 5' RACE reads. The sample includes roughly 540,000 distinct CDR3 sequences, under 25% of them seen just once. The data were obtained in a study of identical twins. This sample was also put to use in a study of T cells expressing NK-cell markers. That publication notes: The leading position in the CD3+CD56-NKG2C+ fraction of several donors also went to these clonotypes.

This TCR came from a woman aged 18-29 years in good health. Specimen: CD4+ T cells sorted from blood. The V gene is TRBV10-3, the J gene TRBJ1-4, with D unresolved. CDR3 sequence: CATSRGQDEKLFF. CDR3 sequence (DNA): TGTGCCACGTCGCGGGGTCAGGATGAAAAACTGTTTTTT.